What follows describes a single T cell receptor (beta chain). What it recognizes is unknown. This sample was taken from a study of OX40 agonist ivuxolimab in advanced cancers. Study at large: All patients had ivuxolimab intravenously every 2 weeks at 0.01 to 10 mg/kg.

Study-wide results and caveats: In general, CD8+ T cells held more expanded clones than CD4+ did, on average.

The CDR3 contains 13 residues. Trimming took off 0 bases at V and 5 bases at J, with 8 bases between the two ends. Sequencing used immunoSEQ multiplex PCR; TCRdb keeps in-frame clones, though not all of them. The repertoire holds about 79,000 clones, around 90% seen once, with 0.3% to 0.4% in the top ten. Sequencing was performed on CD4+ or CD8+ T cells sorted from blood, taken in a trial of the OX40 agonist ivuxolimab. The chain has TRBV5-3 and TRBJ2-5; D gene uncertain. TRBV5-3 is noted as an ORF with a role that remains uncertain. This receptor was identified in an adult with an advanced solid tumor such as melanoma, head and neck, liver or kidney cancer. In DNA, the CDR3 is TGTGCCAGAAGCTTGGGACCCGGGGAGACCCAGTACTTC. Translating gives CARSLGPGETQYF.